Shown below are 15 T cell receptor beta chains from a single sample sequenced in a study of shared clonotypes between healthy human individuals. The data were produced by immunoSEQ multiplex PCR, yet TCRdb's version contains in-frame clones alone and is incomplete. The table includes 2 million to 2.5 million clones, 90% to 96% detected once. Sequenced material: naive CD4+ T cells sorted from blood. Regarding subset: CD45RA+ positively selected. All receptors come from a man between 18 and 29 years old in good health.

This clone appeared a single time. The V call is TRBV4-2, the J call TRBJ2-7, with D perhaps being TRBD1 or TRBD2 (5 bases each). Germline-derived CDR1 and CDR2 are LGHNA and YNFKEQ. The CDR3 runs to 18 residues. V was pared by 0 bases and J by 0 bases, with 18 bases between. This chain's CDR3 is CASSQDAERGASSYEQYF. As DNA, the CDR3 is TGTGCCAGCAGCCAAGATGCGGAGAGGGGCGCAAGCTCCTACGAGCAGTACTTC.

The chain recombines TRBV30 with TRBJ1-2, with a weak D call TRBD1 (6 bases). The CDR3 contains 15 residues. V was clipped by 0 bases and J by 1 base, with 12 bases between them. In germline, CDR1 is GTSNPN, CDR2 SVGIG (reference sequence). The CDR3 DNA reads as TGTGCCTGGAGTGTACAGGGCCATCTTAACTATGGCTACACCTTC. Residues: CAWSVQGHLNYGYTF. The full variable domain, in which reference TRBV30 and TRBJ1-2 provide the parts outside the CDR3, is SQTIHQWPATLVQPVGSPLSLECTVEGTSNPNLYWYRQAAGRGLQLLFYSVGIGQISSEVPQNLSASRPQDRQFILSSKKLLLSDSGFYLCAWSVQGHLNYGYTFGSGTRLTVV.

This chain uses TRBV15 with TRBJ2-2; TRBD1 is a possible D gene (6 bases). Trimming removed 8 bases from V and 6 bases from J, with 16 bases in between. The CDR3 sequence is 14 residues long. Germline-derived CDR1 and CDR2 are LNHNV and YYDKDF (reference sequence). The CDR3 sequence is CATDSQGIPGELFF. The CDR3, as DNA: TGTGCCACCGACAGCCAGGGGATTCCCGGGGAGCTGTTTTTT. The full variable domain, completed using reference TRBV15 and TRBJ2-2, is DAMVIQNPRYQVTQFGKPVTLSCSQTLNHNVMYWYQQKSSQAPKLLFHYYDKDFNNEADTPDNFQSRRPNTSFCFLDIRSPGLGDTAMYLCATDSQGIPGELFFGEGSRLTVL.

The chain uses TRBV5-1 and TRBJ2-7, with 11 bases matching TRBD1. J was trimmed by 2 bases and V by 1 base; bases with no gene match: 5. The CDR3 runs 16 residues. CDR1 is SGHRS and CDR2 is YFSETQ in the germline V gene. This CDR3 reads CASSLSRGQGAYEQYF. CDR3 bases: TGCGCCAGCAGCTTGTCTCGGGGACAGGGGGCCTACGAGCAGTACTTC.

The chain joins TRBV5-1 to TRBJ2-7, with TRBD1 identical over 7 bases. Germline V gene data show CDR1 as SGHRS and CDR2 as YFSETQ. The V and J ends lost 2 bases and 6 bases, in that order; junction bases with no gene match: 11. There are 15 residues in the CDR3. The CDR3 region is CASSFWTGPGTEQYF. For the CDR3, the DNA is TGCGCCAGCAGCTTTTGGACAGGACCAGGTACCGAGCAGTACTTC.

This clone was counted a single time. This chain joins TRBV20-1 and TRBJ1-2; D unresolved. The V gene lost 5 bases and the J gene lost 11 bases, with 15 bases spanning the gap. The CDR3 totals 11 residues. Germline V gene sequence: CDR1 DFQATT, CDR2 SNEGSKA (reference sequence). CDR3 sequence: CSAPPQMMYTF. CDR3 nucleotide sequence: TGCAGTGCTCCCCCACAGATGATGTACACCTTC.

The rearrangement joins TRBV2 to TRBJ1-1; TRBD1 agrees at 8 bases. The CDR3 spans 15 residues. Trimming cost V 3 bases and J 4 bases; bases outside gene matches: 7. Looked up from germline, CDR1 is SNHLY and CDR2 is FYNNEI. The CDR3 sequence is CASSDQGAAATEAFF. The CDR3 coding sequence is TGTGCCAGCAGTGACCAGGGGGCAGCGGCCACTGAAGCTTTCTTT.

The V call is TRBV9, the J call TRBJ2-3; TRBD2 agrees at 13 bases. V lost 3 bases to trimming and J lost 3 bases; unmatched junction nucleotides: 10. Germline V CDR1 and CDR2: SGDLS, YYNGEE. CDR3 length: 18 residues. The CDR3, as DNA: TGTGCCAGCAGCGCAGGACTAGCGGGGGTGACTCTGACAGATACGCAGTATTTT. It is translated as CASSAGLAGVTLTDTQYF.

The rearrangement uses TRBV6-5 and TRBJ2-3; no clear D gene. V lost 0 bases and J lost 1, with 8 bases in between. Per the germline V gene, CDR1 is MNHEY and CDR2 is SVGAGI. CDR3 length equals 15 residues. DNA of the CDR3: TGTGCCAGCAGTTACTCGGACCCTCGCACAGATACGCAGTATTTT. This translates into CASSYSDPRTDTQYF.

This chain uses TRBV11-2 with TRBJ2-3; D is unresolved. Germline loops: CDR1 SGHAT, CDR2 FQNNGV. The CDR3 length is 14 residues. The V end lost 2 bases, the J end lost 8 bases, and 14 bases lay between the germline ends. The chain's CDR3 is CASSLIQPTGTQYF. CDR3 DNA sequence: TGTGCCAGCAGCTTAATACAGCCCACTGGTACGCAGTATTTT.

The chain couples TRBV18 to TRBJ2-7, with 12 bases identical to TRBD2. J was trimmed by 2 bases and V by 6 bases; bases with no gene match: 5. Germline values: CDR1 KGHSH, CDR2 LQKENI. The CDR3 sequence is 15 residues long. In DNA, the CDR3 is TGTGCCAGCTCTCTCGGACTAGCGGGAACCTACGAGCAGTACTTC. This codes for CASSLGLAGTYEQYF.

This clone was picked up one time. The J gene is TRBJ2-1, the V gene TRBV19; D unresolved. The CDR3 sequence is 16 residues long. The germline V and J ends were trimmed by 1 base and 5 bases, with 15 bases remaining between them. The germline V gene encodes CDR1 LNHDA and CDR2 SQIVND (reference sequence). CDR3 sequence reads: CASSIGLSRPNNEQFF. In nucleotides, the CDR3 is TGTGCCAGTAGTATAGGTTTGAGCCGCCCCAACAATGAGCAGTTCTTC.

CDR3: CASSSQDSYEQYF. CDR3 bases: TGCGCCAGCAGCTCACAGGATTCCTACGAGCAGTACTTC. The chain links TRBV5-1 to TRBJ2-7; perhaps TRBD1 as D (5 bases). Germline V gene lookup returns CDR1 SGHRS and CDR2 YFSETQ. Between the trimmed V and J ends, which lost 3 bases and 1 base, there was a span of 8 bases. The CDR3 is 13 residues long.

The rearrangement links TRBV7-2 to TRBJ2-1, with 7 bases aligning to TRBD2. This CDR3 has 16 amino acids. V lost 5 bases, J lost 6 bases, and 13 bases stayed unmatched. Germline assignment: CDR1 SGHTA and CDR2 FQGNSA. The CDR3 loop is CASSQRAGAMSNEQFF. CDR3 in DNA: TGTGCCAGCAGCCAAAGGGCGGGAGCCATGAGCAATGAGCAGTTCTTC.

The chain employs TRBV5-4 and TRBJ1-5; 10 bases map to TRBD1. Germline lookup yields CDR1 SGHNT and CDR2 YYREEE (reference sequence). The CDR3 length is 18 residues. V shed 4 bases and J 2 bases; nucleotides not matched to a gene: 12. The CDR3 nucleotides read TGTGCCAGCAGCCCGAACCCTTCCGGGACAGGGGGCAATCAGCCCCAGCATTTT. This codes for CASSPNPSGTGGNQPQHF.